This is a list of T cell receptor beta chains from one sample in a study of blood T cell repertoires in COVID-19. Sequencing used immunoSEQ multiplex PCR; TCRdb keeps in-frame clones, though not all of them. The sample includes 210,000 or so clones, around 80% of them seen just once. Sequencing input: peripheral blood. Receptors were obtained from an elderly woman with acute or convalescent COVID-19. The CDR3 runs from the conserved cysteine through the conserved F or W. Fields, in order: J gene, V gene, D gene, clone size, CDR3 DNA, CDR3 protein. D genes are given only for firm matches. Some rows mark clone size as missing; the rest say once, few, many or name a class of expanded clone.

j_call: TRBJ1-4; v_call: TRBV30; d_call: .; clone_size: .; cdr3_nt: TGTGCCTGGAGACAGTCTGAAAAACTGTTTTTT; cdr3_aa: CAWRQSEKLFF
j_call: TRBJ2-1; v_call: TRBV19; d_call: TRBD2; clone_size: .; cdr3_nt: TGTGCCAGTAGTCTCCTAGCGGGAGCGGCCTACAATGAGCAGTTCTTC; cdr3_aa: CASSLLAGAAYNEQFF
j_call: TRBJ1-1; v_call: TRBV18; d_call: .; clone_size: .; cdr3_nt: TGTGCCAGCTCCGACAGGCTACAAGAAGCTTTCTTT; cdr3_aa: CASSDRLQEAFF
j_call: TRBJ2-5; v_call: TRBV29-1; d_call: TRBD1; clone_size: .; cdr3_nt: TGCAGCGTCCAGAAGACAGGGGGCCCAGAGACCCAGTACTTC; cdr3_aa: CSVQKTGGPETQYF
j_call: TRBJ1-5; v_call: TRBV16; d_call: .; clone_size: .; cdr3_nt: TGTGCCAGCAGCCAATTTCAGAGCAATCAGCCCCAGCATTTT; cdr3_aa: CASSQFQSNQPQHF
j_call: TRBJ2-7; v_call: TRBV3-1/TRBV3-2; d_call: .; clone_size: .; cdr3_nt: TGTGCCAGCAGCCAAGACGTCGGTAGCTCCTACGAGCAGTACTTC; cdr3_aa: CASSQDVGSSYEQYF
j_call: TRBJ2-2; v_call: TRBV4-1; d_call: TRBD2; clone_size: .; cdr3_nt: TGCGCCAGCAGCCCGGTAGCGGGGGGGCATCACGGGGAGCTGTTTTTT; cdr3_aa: CASSPVAGGHHGELFF
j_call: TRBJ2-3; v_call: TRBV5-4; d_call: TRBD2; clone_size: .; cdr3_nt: TGTGCCAGCAGTCCCGGGGGGGACACAGATACGCAGTATTTT; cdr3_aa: CASSPGGDTDTQYF
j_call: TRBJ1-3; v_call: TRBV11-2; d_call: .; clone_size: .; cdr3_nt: TGTGCCAGCAGCTCCGCCGGGACAAGGGCTGGAAACACCATATATTTT; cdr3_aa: CASSSAGTRAGNTIYF
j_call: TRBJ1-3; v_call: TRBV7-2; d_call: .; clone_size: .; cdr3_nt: TGTGCCAGCAGCTTACCAGGGGCTGGAAACACCATATATTTT; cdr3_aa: CASSLPGAGNTIYF
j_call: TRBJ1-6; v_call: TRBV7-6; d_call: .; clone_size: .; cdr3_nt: TGTGCCAGCAGCCCTGGGTCAGGGGTGGATAATTCACCCCTCCACTTT; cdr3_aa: CASSPGSGVDNSPLHF
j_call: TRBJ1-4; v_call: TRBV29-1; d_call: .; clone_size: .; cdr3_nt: TGCAGCGCCCTGGCAGGGCGGGGAGAAAAACTGTTTTTT; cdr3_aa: CSALAGRGEKLFF
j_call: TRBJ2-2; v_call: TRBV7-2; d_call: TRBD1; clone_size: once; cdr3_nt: TGTGCCAGCAGCATGCAGGGGGCCAACACCGGGGAGCTGTTTTTT; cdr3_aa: CASSMQGANTGELFF
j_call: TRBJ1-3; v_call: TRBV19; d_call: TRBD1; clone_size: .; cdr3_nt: TGTGCCAGTACAGGGGGCACCACCATATATTTT; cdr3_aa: CASTGGTTIYF
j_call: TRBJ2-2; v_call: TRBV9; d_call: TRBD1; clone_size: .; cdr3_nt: TGTGCCAGCAGCGTCCGGACAGGGGTGACCGGGGAGCTGTTTTTT; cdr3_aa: CASSVRTGVTGELFF
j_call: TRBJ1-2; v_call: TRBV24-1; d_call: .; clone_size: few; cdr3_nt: TGTGCCACCAGTGATTCCATCATCTATGGCTACACCTTC; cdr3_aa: CATSDSIIYGYTF
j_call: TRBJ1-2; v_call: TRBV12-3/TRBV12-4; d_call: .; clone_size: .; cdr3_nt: TGTGCCAGCAGTTTCGGAGGGGATGGGGGCTACACCTTC; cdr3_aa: CASSFGGDGGYTF
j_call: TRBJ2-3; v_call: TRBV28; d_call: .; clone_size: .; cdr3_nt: TGTGCCAGCAGCTTATTAGGGATTTCGGGGTCAGATACGCAGTATTTT; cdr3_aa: CASSLLGISGSDTQYF
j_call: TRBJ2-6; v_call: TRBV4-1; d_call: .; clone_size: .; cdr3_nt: TGCGCCAGCAGCCAAGACCTTCGGGGGGCCGACTCTGGGGCCAACGTCCTGACTTTC; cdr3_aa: CASSQDLRGADSGANVLTF
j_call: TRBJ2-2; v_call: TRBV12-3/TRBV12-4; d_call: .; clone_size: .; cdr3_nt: TGTGCCAGCACAAAGGGGACCGGGGAGCTGTTTTTT; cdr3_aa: CASTKGTGELFF
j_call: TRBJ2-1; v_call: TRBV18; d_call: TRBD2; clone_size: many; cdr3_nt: TGTGCCAGCTCACGCCCAATACTAGCGGGGGGGCCCAGCTCCTACAATGAGCAGTTCTTC; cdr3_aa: CASSRPILAGGPSSYNEQFF
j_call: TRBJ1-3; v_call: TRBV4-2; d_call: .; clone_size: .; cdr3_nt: TGTGCCAGCAGCCAAGAAATATCCGGGGATAGAAACACCATATATTTT; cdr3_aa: CASSQEISGDRNTIYF
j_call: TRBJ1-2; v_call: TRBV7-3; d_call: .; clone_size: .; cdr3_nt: TGTGCCAGCAGCCCTGGGCCTTCGGAGGTGGGAGGCTACACCTTC; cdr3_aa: CASSPGPSEVGGYTF
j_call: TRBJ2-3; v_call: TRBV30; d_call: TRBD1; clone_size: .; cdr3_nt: TGTGCCTGGGACCGTGACAGGGATACAGATACGCAGTATTTT; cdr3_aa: CAWDRDRDTDTQYF
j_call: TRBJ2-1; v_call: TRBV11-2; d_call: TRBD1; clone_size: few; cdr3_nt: TGTGCCAGCAGCTTCACAGGGGGCGCGTCCAATGAGCAGTTCTTC; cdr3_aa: CASSFTGGASNEQFF
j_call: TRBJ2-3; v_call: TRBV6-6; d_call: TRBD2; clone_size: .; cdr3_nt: TGTGCCAGCAGTTATGGGACTAGCGGGGGGGCGGCTACGCAGTATTTT; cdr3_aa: CASSYGTSGGAATQYF
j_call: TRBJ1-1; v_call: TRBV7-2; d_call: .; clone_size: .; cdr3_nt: TGTGCCAGCAGCTATGGGGCAAACACTGAAGCTTTCTTT; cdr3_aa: CASSYGANTEAFF
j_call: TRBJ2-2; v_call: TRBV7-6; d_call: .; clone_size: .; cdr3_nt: TGTGCCAGCCAGGGGCGGAGGAACACCGGGGAGCTGTTTTTT; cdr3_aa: CASQGRRNTGELFF
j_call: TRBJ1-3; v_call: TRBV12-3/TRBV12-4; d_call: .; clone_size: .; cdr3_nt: TGTGCCAGCGCCGCCGGCGGGGGTTTAAGTTTATATTTT; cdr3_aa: CASAAGGGLSLYF
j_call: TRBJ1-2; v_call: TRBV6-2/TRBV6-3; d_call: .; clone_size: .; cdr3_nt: TGTGCCAGCAGTCGCGACAGAGCTAACTATGGCTACACCTTC; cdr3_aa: CASSRDRANYGYTF
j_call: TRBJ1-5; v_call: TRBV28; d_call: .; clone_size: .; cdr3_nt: TGTGCCAGCAGCCCTACAGCCGAATCCCCCCTTGGGCAGCCCCAGCATTTT; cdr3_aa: CASSPTAESPLGQPQHF
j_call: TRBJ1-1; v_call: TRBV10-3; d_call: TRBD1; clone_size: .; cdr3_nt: TGTGCCATCAGTGAGGGACAGGGGGCAGGAGGTGAAGCTTTCTTT; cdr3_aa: CAISEGQGAGGEAFF
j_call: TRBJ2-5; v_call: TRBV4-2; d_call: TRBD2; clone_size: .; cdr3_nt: TGTGCCAGCAGCCAAGATAGCGGGGGTTTCCGCCATCAAGAGACCCAGTACTTC; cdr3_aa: CASSQDSGGFRHQETQYF
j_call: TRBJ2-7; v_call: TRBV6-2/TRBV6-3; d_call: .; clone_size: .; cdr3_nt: TGTGCCAGCAGTTACGGGGGGGGCCTCTCCTACGAGCAGTACTTC; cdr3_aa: CASSYGGGLSYEQYF
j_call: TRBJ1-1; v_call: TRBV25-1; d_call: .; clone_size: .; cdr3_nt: TGTGCCAGCAGCTGGAACACTGAAGCTTTCTTT; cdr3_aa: CASSWNTEAFF
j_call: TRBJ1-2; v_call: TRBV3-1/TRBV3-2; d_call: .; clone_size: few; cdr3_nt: TGTGCCAGCAGCCAAGGCGCAGGGAAGGGCTACACCTTC; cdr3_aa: CASSQGAGKGYTF
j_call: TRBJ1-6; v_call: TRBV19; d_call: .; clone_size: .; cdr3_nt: TGTGCCAGTAGTATGGGGCGACGGAATTCACCCCTCCACTTT; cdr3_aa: CASSMGRRNSPLHF
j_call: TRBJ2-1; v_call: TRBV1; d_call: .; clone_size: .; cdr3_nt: TGCACCAGCAGCCAAGCGAGCGGGACCTACAATGAGCAGTTCTTC; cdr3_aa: CTSSQASGTYNEQFF
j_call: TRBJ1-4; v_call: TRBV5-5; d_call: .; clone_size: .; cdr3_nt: TGTGCCAGCAGTTCGCGGCAGGGGTCTAATGAAAAACTGTTTTTT; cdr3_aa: CASSSRQGSNEKLFF
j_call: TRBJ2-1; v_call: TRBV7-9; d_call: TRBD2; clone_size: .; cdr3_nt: TGTGCCAGCAGCCCGGGGACTAGTCCTTACAATGAGCAGTTCTTC; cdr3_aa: CASSPGTSPYNEQFF
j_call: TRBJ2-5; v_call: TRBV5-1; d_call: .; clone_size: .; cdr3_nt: TGCGCCAGCAGCCCGTTCGGGGGGCAGGGAGAGACCCAGTACTTC; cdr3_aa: CASSPFGGQGETQYF
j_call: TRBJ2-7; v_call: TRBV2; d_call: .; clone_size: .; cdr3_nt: TGTGCCAGCAGATACGCAGGGCCCTCGGGCGAGCAGTACTTC; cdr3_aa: CASRYAGPSGEQYF
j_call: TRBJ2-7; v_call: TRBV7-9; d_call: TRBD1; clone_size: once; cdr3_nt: TGTGCCAGCAGCTTAGAGGGACAGGGGAGAGACGAGCAGTACTTC; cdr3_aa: CASSLEGQGRDEQYF
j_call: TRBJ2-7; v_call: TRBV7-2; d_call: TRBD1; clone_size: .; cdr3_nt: TGTGCCAGCAGATTGGCCGGGACAGGGGCTTACGAGCAGTACTTC; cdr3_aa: CASRLAGTGAYEQYF